These 5 T cell receptor beta chains originate from one sample sequenced in a study of CD8+ T cells in alopecia areata. RNA was extracted and reverse transcribed into cDNA as the sequencing template. TCRdb keeps only in-frame clones here, not all; method: immunoSEQ multiplex PCR. The data contain over 8,500 clones, more than 65% of them singletons. Individuals with alopecia areata gave both lesional scalp punch biopsies and peripheral blood for collection. Material: skin. The source is a human donor with alopecia areata.

V and J are TRBV2 and TRBJ2-7; D is possibly TRBD2 (5 bases). Deletions cut 2 bases from V and 3 bases from J, with 11 bases between. The CDR3 length is 14 residues. The germline V gene has CDR1 SNHLY and CDR2 FYNNEI. The CDR3 reads CASSETRGLYEQYF. The DNA for the CDR3 is TGTGCCAGCAGTGAAACTAGAGGTCTCTACGAGCAGTACTTC. Together with reference TRBV2 and TRBJ2-7, the CDR3 gives the full variable domain: EPEVTQTPSHQVTQMGQEVILRCVPISNHLYFYWYRQILGQKVEFLVSFYNNEISEKSEIFDDQFSVERPDGSNFTLKIRSTKLEDSAMYFCASSETRGLYEQYFGPGTRLTVT.

This clone was detected only a few times. The chain couples TRBV7-2 to TRBJ2-1; D gene unclear. The germline V and J ends were trimmed by 5 bases and 1 base, with 15 bases remaining between them. Germline V gives CDR1 SGHTA, CDR2 FQGNSA. This CDR3 contains 16 residues. The CDR3 DNA reads as TGTGCCAGCAGCGATTCCCTGGACGGATCCTACAATGAGCAGTTCTTC. This encodes CASSDSLDGSYNEQFF.

This clone turned up a few times. The chain employs TRBV13 and TRBJ2-3, with unresolved D. CDR1 PRHDT and CDR2 FYEKMQ come from the germline V gene (reference sequence). The CDR3 loop spans 15 amino acids. V gave up 5 bases and J gave up 2 bases, with 14 bases separating them. CDR3 loop: CASSRRARPTDTQYF. CDR3 DNA: TGTGCCAGCAGCAGAAGGGCCCGACCCACAGATACGCAGTATTTT.

This chain uses TRBV13 with TRBJ2-7; possible D gene TRBD1, 6 bases. With 5 bases removed from V and 3 bases from J, the gap between germline ends came to 8 bases. Germline loops: CDR1 PRHDT, CDR2 FYEKMQ (reference sequence). CDR3 length: 12 amino acids. CDR3 loop: CASSPDSYEQYF. The CDR3 DNA follows: TGTGCCAGCAGCCCGGACAGCTACGAGCAGTACTTC.

This clone was detected only a few times. The V call is TRBV7-3, the J call TRBJ2-5, with 11 bases matching TRBD2. The CDR3 totals 19 residues. V shed 1 base and J 5 bases; nucleotides not matched to a gene: 15. The germline V gene has CDR1 SGHTA and CDR2 FQGTGA. As DNA, the CDR3 is TGTGCCAGCAGCTTAAGGCCCCTACTTAGCGGGAGGGCGCGGGAGACCCAGTACTTC. This encodes CASSLRPLLSGRARETQYF.